The 12 T cell receptor beta chains below were found in one sample sequenced in a study of breast tumors, draining lymph nodes, adjacent tissues. TCRdb processed the multiplex PCR reads anew with MiXCR; each CDR3 protein has one entry. The sample lists some 53,000 distinct CDR3 sequences, under 55% occurring once. Sample: breast tumor tissue. The source is a female donor with breast cancer. Some clones in this sample may be carry-over from other donors' samples.

By share, this clonotype ranks as medium-sized. This chain joins TRBV7-3 and TRBJ2-3; D is undetermined. V was clipped by 4 bases and J by 6 bases, with 8 bases between them. Germline CDR1 is SGHTA and CDR2 is FQGTGA. The CDR3 sequence is 12 residues long. The CDR3 nucleotides read TGTGCCAGCAGCTCCTTGGGGGATACGCAGTATTTT. It translates to CASSSLGDTQYF.

The chain uses TRBV7-8 and TRBJ2-3, with D uncertain. The CDR3 runs 14 residues. The germline V and J ends were trimmed by 2 bases and 0 bases, with 6 bases remaining between them. Germline V gene sequence: CDR1 SGHVS, CDR2 FQNEAQ. In DNA, the CDR3 is TGTGCCAGCAGCTTATCGACTAGCACAGATACGCAGTATTTT. Amino acid sequence: CASSLSTSTDTQYF.

This rearrangement joins TRBV7-9 to TRBJ1-5; 7 positions agree with TRBD1. The CDR3 spans 15 residues. Germline V gene sequence: CDR1 SEHNR, CDR2 FQNEAQ (reference sequence). V lost 6 bases and J lost 11; bases outside the gene matches: 16. CDR3 bases: TGTGCCAGCAGGCTAACGGGGGGCGCGGGACAGACCCAGCATTTT. Protein: CASRLTGGAGQTQHF.

The CDR3 nucleotides read TGTGCCAGCAGCTTAAGGAGAGCCACTGAAGCTTTCTTT. Its translation: CASSLRRATEAFF. This rearrangement joins TRBV11-2 to TRBJ1-1; no clear D. This CDR3 is 13 amino acids long. Germline V gene lookup returns CDR1 SGHAT and CDR2 FQNNGV. V was pared by 2 bases and J by 4 bases, with 8 bases between.

V is TRBV13 and J is TRBJ1-1, with D perhaps matching TRBD1 (5 bases). This CDR3 is built from 15 residues. Trimming took 0 bases from V and 7 from J, leaving 15 bases between them. The germline V gene encodes CDR1 PRHDT and CDR2 FYEKMQ (reference sequence). The CDR3 DNA follows: TGTGCCAGCAGCTTAGGACAGCAGGGAACAGTTGAAGCTTTCTTT. Translating it yields CASSLGQQGTVEAFF.

This clonotype was observed at least ten times. The chain employs TRBV4-1 and TRBJ2-1; possibly TRBD1 for D (6 bases). This CDR3 has 16 amino acids. Germline V gives CDR1 MGHRA, CDR2 YSYEKL. The V end was cut by 2 bases, the J end by 2 bases, with 13 bases between. The CDR3 DNA reads TGCGCCAGCAGCCAAACAGGGTTTGTTACCTACAATGAGCAGTTCTTC. Its translation: CASSQTGFVTYNEQFF.

The chain employs TRBV12-3 or TRBV12-4 and TRBJ2-2; D possibly corresponds to TRBD2 (7 bases). V was shortened by 6 bases and J by 7 bases, with 18 bases between the two germline ends. This CDR3 contains 15 residues. The CDR3 bases are TGTGCCAGCAGCAACAGGAGGAGGGGGGGCGGGGAGCTGTTTTTT. This gives the protein CASSNRRRGGGELFF.

This clonotype appeared a few times. Being one base from a much bigger clone, this may be a read error. It is likely a read error, because the conserved phenylalanine at the end of the CDR3 is missing. The CDR3 region is CASSRVRDYGYTS. The CDR3 region has the DNA TGTGCCAGCAGCCGAGTTAGGGATTATGGCTACACCTCC. The rearrangement links TRBV14 to TRBJ1-2; D is uncertain. The V and J ends lost 4 bases and 5 bases respectively, with 11 bases between them. The CDR3 spans 13 residues. Germline values: CDR1 SGHDN, CDR2 FVKESK.

This chain joins TRBV12-3 or TRBV12-4 and TRBJ2-5; TRBD2 matches at 11 bases. J lost 9 bases, V lost 5 bases, and 5 bases had no gene match. The CDR3 loop spans 13 amino acids. The CDR3: CASSVSGREAQYF. The CDR3 DNA is TGTGCCAGCAGTGTTAGCGGGAGGGAAGCCCAGTACTTC.

The chain employs TRBV25-1 and TRBJ1-4; D not certain. The V and J ends lost 4 bases and 8 bases respectively, with 11 bases between them. The CDR3 spans 13 residues. Germline loops: CDR1 MGHDK, CDR2 SYGVNS. The CDR3 nucleotides read TGTGCCAGCAGTGCTAGTTTCAGGGAAAAACTGTTTTTT. Translating it yields CASSASFREKLFF.

The chain recombines TRBV7-9 with TRBJ2-1; D gene uncertain. CDR3 length equals 13 residues. Germline V gives CDR1 SEHNR, CDR2 FQNEAQ (reference sequence). V dropped 9 bases and J dropped 6 bases, with 15 bases sitting between them. The CDR3 nucleotides are TGTGCCAGTTCCGAGGTAACGGCCAATGAGCAGTTCTTC. It codes for CASSEVTANEQFF.

The chain recombines TRBV9 with TRBJ2-1; D gene uncertain. The CDR3 is 13 amino acids. Germline V CDR1 and CDR2: SGDLS, YYNGEE. V lost 10 bases and J lost 4, with 15 bases in between. The CDR3 DNA reads as TGTGCCGGCGGCGTTGGCCAGTACAATGAGCAGTTCTTC. Translated: CAGGVGQYNEQFF.